These 22 T cell receptor beta chains were sequenced from one sample in a study of cytomegalovirus exposure and HLA in healthy donors. PCR used 60 Vbeta primers and 13 Jbeta primers. Assay used: immunoSEQ multiplex PCR; TCRdb lists only in-frame clones, some missing. The sample lists approximately 190,000 clones, roughly 84% occurring once. The sequenced sample was PBMCs. The receptor source for this set is a boy younger than 18 in good health and CMV-seronegative.

This clone was recorded once. J is TRBJ1-6 and V is TRBV6-5; a possible D gene is TRBD1 (6 bases). Trimming removed 6 bases at V and 5 bases at J, with 14 bases between. CDR1 and CDR2 from the germline V gene are MNHEY and SVGAGI. CDR3 size: 15 residues. The CDR3 region is CASRPTGTHNSPLHF. DNA for the CDR3: TGTGCCAGCAGACCGACAGGAACACATAATTCACCCCTCCACTTT.

This clone appeared a single time. V gene TRBV13 combines with J gene TRBJ2-4; D possibly corresponds to TRBD1 (6 bases). V was cut by 5 bases and J by 2 bases, with 7 bases left in between. Looked up from germline, CDR1 is PRHDT and CDR2 is FYEKMQ (reference sequence). This CDR3 has 13 amino acids. CDR3 in amino acids: CASSTGSKNIQYF. In DNA form, the CDR3 reads TGTGCCAGCAGCACAGGGTCCAAAAACATTCAGTACTTC.

The V gene is TRBV5-1, the J gene TRBJ2-7; perhaps TRBD2 as D (6 bases). Germline CDR1 SGHRS, CDR2 YFSETQ. The CDR3 loop spans 15 amino acids. Trimming left V 1 base short and J 6 bases short, with 17 bases between. The chain's CDR3 is CASSLLLAAQSEQYF. In DNA, the CDR3 is TGCGCCAGCAGCTTGTTACTAGCAGCGCAAAGCGAGCAGTACTTC.

The chain uses TRBV28 and TRBJ1-1, with 10 positions matching TRBD1. CDR3 length: 14 residues. Germline assignment: CDR1 MDHEN and CDR2 SYDVKM. With 6 bases clipped from V and 7 bases from J, the junction kept 8 bases outside the gene matches. CDR3 DNA sequence: TGTGCCAGCAGCCGCCGGACAGGGGGTCTTGAAGCTTTCTTT. It yields the protein CASSRRTGGLEAFF.

The chain is built from TRBV6-5 and TRBJ1-4, with 7 bases fitting TRBD1. From germline, CDR1 is MNHEY and CDR2 SVGAGI. The length of the CDR3 is 14 residues. V lost 6 bases, J lost 7 bases, and 8 bases stayed unmatched. CDR3 nucleotide sequence: TGTGCCAGCAGAAAGGGGGCTTACGGTGAAAAACTGTTTTTT. Residues: CASRKGAYGEKLFF.

The chain is built from TRBV6-5 and TRBJ1-1, with 11 nucleotides matching TRBD1. With 6 bases clipped from V and 6 bases from J, the junction kept 6 bases outside the gene matches. This CDR3 spans 14 amino acids. Germline V CDR1 and CDR2: MNHEY, SVGAGI. In DNA form, the CDR3 reads TGTGCCAGCAGCTATATGGGACAGGGGGCTGAAGCTTTCTTT. This sequence encodes CASSYMGQGAEAFF.

The rearrangement joins TRBV7-8 to TRBJ2-1; 10 bases match TRBD1. The germline V gene has CDR1 SGHVS and CDR2 FQNEAQ. The CDR3 spans 15 residues. Unmatched junction bases numbered 7, after V lost 1 base and J lost 10 bases. The CDR3 nucleotides are TGTGCCAGCAGCTTAGGGACAGGGGGTTCGGACGAGCAGTTCTTC. This codes for CASSLGTGGSDEQFF.

The CDR3 here is CAKRVGAEAFF. DNA for the CDR3: TGCGCCAAGAGGGTAGGCGCTGAAGCTTTCTTT. The chain has TRBV5-1 and TRBJ1-1, with D unresolved. The V end was cut by 9 bases, the J end by 6 bases, with 12 bases between. CDR1 and CDR2 (germline): SGHRS, YFSETQ. The length of the CDR3 is 11 residues.

The V call is TRBV2, the J call TRBJ2-7, with TRBD1 identical over 10 bases. J was trimmed by 3 bases and V by 5 bases; bases with no gene match: 4. Per the germline V gene, CDR1 is SNHLY and CDR2 is FYNNEI. The CDR3 is 14 residues long. The CDR3 loop reads CASSWDRGIYEQYF. The CDR3 DNA sequence: TGTGCCAGCAGTTGGGACAGGGGAATCTACGAGCAGTACTTC.

The chain couples TRBV27 to TRBJ2-7; 12 bases agree with TRBD2. The V segment lost 4 bases and the J segment 6 bases; nucleotides outside the gene matches: 4. CDR3 length: 14 amino acids. Germline CDR1 reads MNHEY; CDR2 reads SMNVEV (reference sequence). The CDR3 is CASSWTSGIPEQYF. The CDR3 nucleotides read TGTGCCAGCAGTTGGACTAGCGGGATACCCGAGCAGTACTTC.

The chain couples TRBV6-1 to TRBJ1-1; D perhaps matches TRBD1 (6 bases). The germline V gene has CDR1 MNHNS and CDR2 SASEGT. The CDR3 loop spans 14 amino acids. The germline V and J ends were trimmed by 6 bases and 1 base, with 12 bases remaining between them. The CDR3 nucleotides read TGTGCCAGCAGACCGACGGGACAGAACACTGAAGCTTTCTTT. It codes for CASRPTGQNTEAFF.

CDR3 DNA: TGTGCCAGCAGCTTAATGGCAGGAGGGTACACTGAAGCTTTCTTT. Translated: CASSLMAGGYTEAFF. The V call is TRBV7-3, the J call TRBJ1-1; D gene ambiguous. V was cut by 1 base and J by 3 bases, with 12 bases left in between. This CDR3 has 15 amino acids. Germline-derived CDR1 and CDR2 are SGHTA and FQGTGA. Supplemented by reference TRBV7-3 and TRBJ1-1, the full variable domain reads GAGVSQTPSNKVTEKGKYVELRCDPISGHTALYWYRQSLGQGPEFLIYFQGTGAADDSGLPNDRFFAVRPEGSVSTLKIQRTERGDSAVYLCASSLMAGGYTEAFFGQGTRLTVV.

The genes are TRBV6-6 and TRBJ2-3, with D unresolved. The CDR3 has 10 amino acids. Germline V gene data show CDR1 as MNHNY and CDR2 as SVGAGI (reference sequence). V was clipped by 7 bases and J by 5 bases, with 4 bases between them. The chain's CDR3 is CASTGDTQYF. CDR3 in DNA: TGTGCCAGCACCGGAGATACGCAGTATTTT.

The chain has TRBV7-8 and TRBJ1-5; 7 positions agree with TRBD1. J was trimmed by 7 bases and V by 6 bases; bases with no gene match: 9. This CDR3 region has 14 residues. Germline CDR1 SGHVS, CDR2 FQNEAQ. The CDR3 loop reads CASRKTGREQPQHF. CDR3 DNA sequence: TGTGCCAGCAGGAAGACAGGGCGGGAACAGCCCCAGCATTTT.

The V call is TRBV6-1, the J call TRBJ1-5; perhaps TRBD1 as D (5 bases). The CDR3 has 15 residues. The germline V gene encodes CDR1 MNHNS and CDR2 SASEGT. Trimming stripped 5 bases from V and 1 base from J, with 12 bases between. CDR3 amino acids: CASSPIRGSNQPQHF. The CDR3, as DNA: TGTGCCAGCAGTCCTATCCGGGGGAGCAATCAGCCCCAGCATTTT.

The V gene is TRBV11-2, the J gene TRBJ2-1; 10 nucleotides agree with TRBD2. CDR3 length equals 17 residues. J gave up 6 bases and V 5 bases, and 13 bases lay outside the gene matches. Germline V gene lookup returns CDR1 SGHAT and CDR2 FQNNGV. CDR3 sequence: CASSPIPTSGRANEQFF. CDR3 nucleotide sequence: TGTGCCAGCAGCCCAATCCCGACCAGCGGGAGGGCCAATGAGCAGTTCTTC.

J is TRBJ2-5 and V is TRBV7-8; 7 nucleotides line up with TRBD2. The J call is doubtful: the DNA matches TRBJ2-7 better. The CDR3 sequence is 18 residues long. Germline values: CDR1 SGHVS, CDR2 FQNEAQ. The CDR3 protein is CASSGAGGSPFSSYEQYF. The CDR3 DNA sequence: TGTGCCAGCAGCGGCGCCGGGGGGTCCCCTTTTAGCTCCTACGAGCAGTACTTC.

This clone turned up a few times. The gene calls are TRBV2 and TRBJ1-2; D might be TRBD1 (6 bases). V was trimmed by 2 bases and J by 4 bases, leaving 11 bases between them. The CDR3 runs to 14 residues. From germline, CDR1 is SNHLY and CDR2 FYNNEI. CDR3 region: CASSETGTPYGYTF. The CDR3 coding sequence is TGTGCCAGCAGTGAAACCGGGACACCCTATGGCTACACCTTC.

The chain combines TRBV2 with TRBJ2-6; 8 positions match TRBD1. The CDR3 sequence is 15 residues long. V shed 6 bases and J 3 bases; nucleotides not matched to a gene: 4. CDR1 is SNHLY and CDR2 is FYNNEI in the germline V gene. CDR3 amino acids: CASRDRGRGANVLTF. The CDR3 DNA reads as TGTGCCAGCAGAGACAGGGGTCGTGGGGCCAACGTCCTGACTTTC.

The chain employs TRBV5-1 and TRBJ1-6, with D possibly matching TRBD1 (5 bases). The germline V and J ends were trimmed by 1 base and 3 bases, with 8 bases remaining between them. The CDR3 has 15 residues. Germline values: CDR1 SGHRS, CDR2 YFSETQ. The CDR3 nucleotides are TGCGCCAGCAGCTTGAGAACAGGCTATAATTCACCCCTCCACTTT. The encoded protein is CASSLRTGYNSPLHF.

The V gene is TRBV15, the J gene TRBJ1-1, with 7 bases matching TRBD1. Germline trimming cut 4 bases from V and 4 bases from J; bases unmatched to any gene: 9. This CDR3 spans 15 amino acids. Germline loops: CDR1 LNHNV, CDR2 YYDKDF (reference sequence). The CDR3 region is CATSNIYRGSTEAFF. In nucleotides, the CDR3 is TGTGCCACCAGCAACATTTACAGGGGCAGCACTGAAGCTTTCTTT.

This clone was detected a few times. J is TRBJ2-5 and V is TRBV28; 8 bases match TRBD1. The CDR3 totals 16 residues. Germline V lookup: CDR1 MDHEN, CDR2 SYDVKM. The J segment lost 8 bases and the V segment lost 7 bases, leaving 18 bases of the junction unmatched. Here the CDR3 reads CASNTGGLRGPSTQYF. The CDR3 coding sequence is TGTGCCAGCAACACAGGGGGACTCAGGGGTCCGAGCACCCAGTACTTC.